What follows are 16 T cell receptor beta chains derived from one specimen sequenced in a study of blood T cell repertoires in COVID-19. Generated by immunoSEQ multiplex PCR, the TCRdb table keeps only in-frame clones and is missing some. The table has 150,000 or so clones, 85% seen once; the top ten hold less than 3.5%. Sequenced sample: peripheral blood. The receptors were gathered from a human donor with acute or convalescent COVID-19. The donor label of this sample is uncertain.

The sample holds a few counts of this clone. This chain links TRBV11-3 with TRBJ2-5; D perhaps matches TRBD2 (7 bases). Looked up from germline, CDR1 is SGHNT and CDR2 is YENEEA. The CDR3 is 16 residues long. Between the trimmed V and J ends, which lost 1 base and 5 bases, there was a span of 17 bases. The CDR3 sequence: CASSLGGWGGPETQYF. CDR3 DNA: TGTGCCAGCAGCTTAGGAGGGTGGGGGGGCCCTGAGACCCAGTACTTC. Full variable domain (outside the CDR3, taken from reference TRBV11-3 and TRBJ2-5): EAGVVQSPRYKIIEKKQPVAFWCNPISGHNTLYWYLQNLGQGPELLIRYENEEAVDDSQLPKDRFSAERLKGVDSTLKIQPAELGDSAVYLCASSLGGWGGPETQYFGPGTRLLVL.

The chain uses TRBV19 and TRBJ1-2, with D possibly matching TRBD1 (5 bases). Germline V gene sequence: CDR1 LNHDA, CDR2 SQIVND (reference sequence). The CDR3 totals 14 residues. V shed 8 bases and J shed 2 bases, with 15 bases lying between them. In nucleotides, the CDR3 is TGTGCCAGTCTGACATGGGGCCAAAACTATGGCTACACCTTC. Protein sequence: CASLTWGQNYGYTF.

This chain joins TRBV19 and TRBJ2-3, with 8 bases that match TRBD1. The CDR3 loop spans 16 amino acids. CDR1 is LNHDA, CDR2 SQIVND, per germline (reference sequence). V trimming: 5 bases; J trimming: 1 base; junction bases outside the gene matches: 8. The CDR3 spells CASSFLWTGRTDTQYF. The CDR3 nucleotides read TGTGCCAGTAGTTTTTTATGGACAGGGCGCACAGATACGCAGTATTTT.

This sequence joins TRBV3-1 (or the pseudogene TRBV3-2) and TRBJ2-7; perhaps TRBD2 as D (5 bases). CDR1 is LGHDT and CDR2 is YNNKEL in the germline V gene (reference sequence). Trimming left V 0 bases short and J 3 bases short, with 15 bases between. The CDR3 sequence is 16 residues long. In nucleotides, the CDR3 is TGTGCCAGCAGCCAAGATCGAGTTAGCGTGGGCTACGAGCAGTACTTC. Amino acid sequence: CASSQDRVSVGYEQYF.

This chain links TRBV6-5 with TRBJ2-1, with 8 bases matching TRBD2. Trimming took 7 bases from V and 9 from J; bases not matched to a gene: 14. CDR1 is MNHEY, CDR2 SVGAGI, per germline. The length of the CDR3 is 15 residues. The CDR3: CASKVGGTGGREQFF. CDR3 bases: TGTGCCAGCAAGGTTGGAGGGACGGGGGGGCGTGAGCAGTTCTTC.

The chain recombines TRBV27 with TRBJ2-2; 7 nucleotides match TRBD1. The CDR3 length is 16 residues. Trimming at V came to 3 bases and at J to 6 bases, leaving 10 bases not matched to a gene. In germline, CDR1 is MNHEY, CDR2 SMNVEV (reference sequence). In DNA form, the CDR3 reads TGTGCCAGCAGTTTCTCAGGTAGAGGGGGCTCCGGGGAGCTGTTTTTT. Its protein is CASSFSGRGGSGELFF.

This CDR3 is CASSTRQSGGDGYTF. The CDR3 region has the DNA TGTGCCAGCAGTACCCGCCAGTCCGGCGGCGATGGCTACACCTTC. V usage is TRBV13 and J usage is TRBJ1-2; D gene unclear. Germline CDR1 and CDR2: PRHDT and FYEKMQ (reference sequence). The CDR3 totals 15 residues. V was cut by 6 bases and J by 6 bases, with 20 bases left in between.

This clone was detected only a few times. The V gene is TRBV6-5, the J gene TRBJ2-7; TRBD1 might be the D (5 bases). CDR3 length equals 11 residues. Germline CDR1 is MNHEY and CDR2 is SVGAGI. V lost 2 bases and J 12 bases, leaving 11 bases between the germline ends. The CDR3 DNA follows: TGTGCCAGCAGTTACGCGAGACAGTTGTACTTC. This sequence encodes CASSYARQLYF.

This clone was counted a single time. The chain links TRBV5-1 to TRBJ1-2, with 8 bases aligning to TRBD1. The V gene end was trimmed by 2 bases and the J gene end by 5 bases; junction bases not matched to a gene: 2. CDR1 and CDR2 from the germline V gene are SGHRS and YFSETQ. The CDR3 is 13 amino acids. This chain's CDR3 is CASSLQGEYGYTF. The CDR3 nucleotides are TGCGCCAGCAGCTTACAGGGGGAGTATGGCTACACCTTC.

CDR3 loop: CASSLRGLNQPQHF. In DNA form, the CDR3 reads TGTGCCAGCAGTCTAAGGGGCCTGAATCAGCCCCAGCATTTT. V usage is TRBV27 and J usage is TRBJ1-5, with D perhaps matching TRBD1 (5 bases). The CDR3 is made up of 14 amino acids. Per the germline V gene, CDR1 is MNHEY and CDR2 is SMNVEV (reference sequence). V lost 5 bases and J 4 bases, leaving 12 bases between the germline ends.

The gene calls are TRBV27 and TRBJ1-1; 7 nucleotides agree with TRBD1. Germline V lookup: CDR1 MNHEY, CDR2 SMNVEV (reference sequence). The length of the CDR3 is 15 residues. The V gene end was trimmed by 1 base and the J gene end by 5 bases; junction bases not matched to a gene: 7. The CDR3 loop is CASSLLSRGETEAFF. The CDR3 coding sequence is TGTGCCAGCAGTTTATTGAGCAGGGGGGAAACTGAAGCTTTCTTT.

This clone occurred a few times. The gene calls are TRBV19 and TRBJ2-1, with 7 bases identical to TRBD1. The CDR3 totals 15 residues. The J segment lost 0 bases and the V segment lost 8 bases, leaving 7 bases of the junction unmatched. The germline gives CDR1 LNHDA, CDR2 SQIVND (reference sequence). CDR3 sequence reads: CASHTGTASYNEQFF. The CDR3 DNA follows: TGTGCCAGTCACACCGGGACAGCCTCCTACAATGAGCAGTTCTTC.

The genes are TRBV5-5 and TRBJ1-6, with TRBD1 matching 9 bases. V lost 2 bases, J lost 0 bases, and 12 bases stayed unmatched. CDR1 and CDR2 (germline): SGHKS, YYEKEE (reference sequence). This CDR3 is 20 amino acids long. The CDR3 protein is CASSFLMTGGDSSYNSPLHF. CDR3 sequence (DNA): TGTGCCAGCAGCTTCCTGATGACAGGGGGGGATTCCTCCTATAATTCACCCCTCCACTTT.

The V and J genes are TRBV5-1 and TRBJ2-1; 10 bases are a match to TRBD2. The V gene end was trimmed by 2 bases and the J gene end by 5 bases; junction bases not matched to a gene: 1. This CDR3 spans 14 amino acids. Germline V lookup: CDR1 SGHRS, CDR2 YFSETQ. The CDR3 coding sequence is TGCGCCAGCAGCTTTAGCGGGGGGAACAATGAGCAGTTCTTC. It codes for CASSFSGGNNEQFF.

This chain links TRBV6-2 or TRBV6-3 with TRBJ1-1; no reliable D call. This CDR3 contains 11 residues. Germline-derived CDR1 and CDR2 are MNHEY and SVGEGT. Trimming removed 6 bases at V and 6 bases at J, with 8 bases between. CDR3 in amino acids: CASSRRAEAFF. The CDR3 DNA follows: TGTGCCAGCAGCCGCCGGGCTGAAGCTTTCTTT.

V gene TRBV27 combines with J gene TRBJ1-6; 7 nucleotides align to TRBD1. Germline loops: CDR1 MNHEY, CDR2 SMNVEV (reference sequence). V was pared by 4 bases and J by 7 bases, with 7 bases of the junction left unmatched. The CDR3 runs 15 residues. The CDR3 reads CASSSSGGLNSPLHF. CDR3 nucleotide sequence: TGTGCCAGCAGTTCTTCAGGGGGATTGAATTCACCCCTCCACTTT.